This is a list of T cell receptor beta chains from one sample in a study of shared clonotypes between healthy human individuals. Only in-frame clones appear in the TCRdb table, and some are missing; sequencing was by immunoSEQ multiplex PCR. The sample consists of around 700,000 clones, approximately 79% of them appearing once. The sequenced sample was memory CD4+ T cells sorted from blood. Every receptor here comes from a young woman in good health. Both conserved end residues are trimmed from each CDR3.

V	J	CDR3
TRBV7-6	TRBJ2-7	ASSLRGGYEQY
TRBV10-1	TRBJ1-1	ASSEGQAMNTEAF
TRBV7-9	TRBJ2-2	ASSLWDTGELF
TRBV10-1	TRBJ2-7	ASSASGSLGEQY
TRBV28	TRBJ1-2	ASSYDGTGLYGYT
TRBV27	TRBJ2-1	ASSFGGTYNEQF
TRBV5-4	TRBJ2-3	ASSFRLAGVLDTQY
TRBV11-2	TRBJ2-1	ASSLGGTGVNEQF
TRBV7-3	TRBJ2-7	ASSSTGGLSYEQY
TRBV7-8	TRBJ2-5	ASSPRDTSAETQY
TRBV28	TRBJ2-5	ASSLGALPKKETQY
TRBV28	TRBJ2-7	ASSLWDPREQY
TRBV11-3	TRBJ2-2	ASSLGQGSRTGELF
TRBV7-2	TRBJ2-1	ASSPRYPLAGNEQF
TRBV5-1	TRBJ2-5	ASSLRRGAEETQY
TRBV28	TRBJ1-2	ASSSREPNYGYT
TRBV7-2	TRBJ1-5	ASSTRTGGNQPQH
TRBV19	TRBJ1-4	ASSMGRAGEKLF
TRBV19	TRBJ1-3	ASRVMSDSGNTIY
TRBV5-1	TRBJ2-7	ASSLMARGPYEQY